This T cell receptor (beta chain) is from a study of blood T cell repertoires in COVID-19. Study-wide background: In each case, the material was cDNA or gDNA derived from T cells, B-cell-depleted T cells, or PBMCs.

In the original workflow: From reference gene primer amplification, estimates of nucleated cell counts were derived. The assay was immunoSEQ multiplex PCR, and TCRdb's table has in-frame clones only and misses some. V and J calls and clone size come straight from that table; D and trimming were deduced from the DNA. The sample has 120,000 or so clones, 80% to 90% seen once. The CDR3 is 14 amino acids. V gave up 6 bases and J gave up 2 bases; unmatched junction bases: 7. CDR1 and CDR2 from the germline V gene are MNHEY and SVGAGI. This clonotype was obtained from a woman aged 70-85 years with acute or convalescent COVID-19. The sequencing input was peripheral blood. The chain links TRBV6-5 to TRBJ2-7; 7 bases fit TRBD2. The CDR3 coding sequence is TGTGCCAGCAGAGCCGGGACTATGACCTACGAGCAGTACTTC. It specifies CASRAGTMTYEQYF.